A single sample gave rise to the 9 T cell receptor beta chains below, sequenced in a study of CD8 T cells in ankylosing spondylitis. Study results and limitations: Seemingly characteristic of ankylosing spondylitis blood was a TCR beta motif consisting of roughly 8 highly homologous variants.

TCRdb fed the 5' RACE reads into MiXCR, producing one record per CDR3 protein. The repertoire holds 390,000 or so distinct CDR3 sequences, with about 20% as singletons. No antigen has been assigned to these receptors. Sequenced: blood, either unsorted or a sorted T cell fraction (not recorded which). The receptor set was obtained from a male donor with ankylosing spondylitis.

This clonotype was picked up a small number of times. The genes are TRBV11-3 and TRBJ1-2; D may be TRBD1 (5 bases). The length of the CDR3 is 13 residues. Trimming took off 3 bases at V and 6 bases at J, with 11 bases between the two ends. The germline V gene has CDR1 SGHNT and CDR2 YENEEA. The chain's CDR3 is CASSLAVGDGYTF. DNA for the CDR3: TGTGCCAGCAGCTTGGCGGTAGGGGATGGCTACACCTTC.

This clonotype came up a few times. The rearrangement links TRBV5-1 to TRBJ1-1; tentative D call: TRBD1 (5 bases). Germline-derived CDR1 and CDR2 are SGHRS and YFSETQ. The ends were cut back, 0 bases at V and 4 bases at J, with 10 bases in the middle. CDR3 size: 14 residues. DNA of the CDR3: TGCGCCAGCAGCTTGGCCCAGGGTGGCACTGAAGCTTTCTTT. As protein: CASSLAQGGTEAFF.

The chain links TRBV20-1 to TRBJ2-1; perhaps TRBD1 as D (5 bases). Per germline, CDR1 DFQATT and CDR2 SNEGSKA (reference sequence). The germline V and J ends were trimmed by 1 base and 6 bases, with 13 bases remaining between them. This CDR3 is built from 14 residues. CDR3 sequence reads: CSARGKGPSNEQFF. In DNA form, the CDR3 reads TGCAGTGCTAGAGGCAAGGGGCCCTCCAATGAGCAGTTCTTC.

The chain recombines TRBV7-9 with TRBJ2-2; D is unclear. This CDR3 spans 13 amino acids. Germline V gene sequence: CDR1 SEHNR, CDR2 FQNEAQ (reference sequence). Trimming left V 5 bases short and J 7 bases short, with 11 bases between. CDR3 bases: TGTGCCAGCAGCCGAGTCTCGGACGGGGAGCTGTTTTTT. The encoded protein is CASSRVSDGELFF. Full variable domain (outside the CDR3, taken from reference TRBV7-9 and TRBJ2-2): DTGVSQNPRHKITKRGQNVTFRCDPISEHNRLYWYRQTLGQGPEFLTYFQNEAQLEKSRLLSDRFSAERPKGSFSTLEIQRTEQGDSAMYLCASSRVSDGELFFGEGSRLTVL.

This clonotype was detected a few times. The chain combines TRBV12-3 or TRBV12-4 with TRBJ1-1; D call uncertain. CDR3 length: 13 residues. With 4 bases removed from V and 5 bases from J, the gap between germline ends came to 11 bases. The CDR3 spells CASSSSELTEAFF. As DNA, the CDR3 is TGTGCCAGCAGTTCCTCCGAACTAACTGAAGCTTTCTTT.

The rearrangement uses TRBV21-1 and TRBJ2-7; TRBD2, as called in the table, went unchecked against the DNA. TRBV21-1 is classified as a pseudogene. CDR3 length: 15 amino acids. The CDR3 bases are TGTGCCAGCAGCTTCCCGGGACTAGCAGGTTACGAGCAGTACTTC. The encoded protein is CASSFPGLAGYEQYF.

In its sample, this clonotype was seen a few times. Mismatch with germline at one junction end may stem from a read error. The rearrangement uses TRBV10-1 and TRBJ1-1; maybe TRBD1 (5 bases). CDR1 and CDR2 (germline): WNHNN, SYGVQD (reference sequence). CDR3 size: 10 residues. This chain's CDR3 is CASSEWIGAF. Here the CDR3 DNA reads TGCGCCAGCAGTGAGTGGATCGGGGCGTTT.

The V and J genes are TRBV24-1 and TRBJ1-5; D gene unclear. The CDR3 consists of 11 residues. V lost 9 bases to trimming and J lost 4 bases, with 6 bases between them. Germline V gives CDR1 KGHDR, CDR2 SFDVKD. The CDR3 region has the DNA TGTGCCACCTCTGAGAATCAGCCCCAGCATTTT. Amino acid sequence: CATSENQPQHF.

This clonotype was detected only a few times. The genes are TRBV11-2 and TRBJ2-1; 10 bases agree with TRBD1. V lost 1 base, J lost 7 bases, and 7 bases stayed unmatched. This CDR3 comprises 16 residues. Germline CDR1 reads SGHAT; CDR2 reads FQNNGV. Written as DNA, the CDR3 is TGTGCCAGCAGCTTAGGACTGACAGGGGGCCAGAATGAGCAGTTCTTC. Protein product: CASSLGLTGGQNEQFF.